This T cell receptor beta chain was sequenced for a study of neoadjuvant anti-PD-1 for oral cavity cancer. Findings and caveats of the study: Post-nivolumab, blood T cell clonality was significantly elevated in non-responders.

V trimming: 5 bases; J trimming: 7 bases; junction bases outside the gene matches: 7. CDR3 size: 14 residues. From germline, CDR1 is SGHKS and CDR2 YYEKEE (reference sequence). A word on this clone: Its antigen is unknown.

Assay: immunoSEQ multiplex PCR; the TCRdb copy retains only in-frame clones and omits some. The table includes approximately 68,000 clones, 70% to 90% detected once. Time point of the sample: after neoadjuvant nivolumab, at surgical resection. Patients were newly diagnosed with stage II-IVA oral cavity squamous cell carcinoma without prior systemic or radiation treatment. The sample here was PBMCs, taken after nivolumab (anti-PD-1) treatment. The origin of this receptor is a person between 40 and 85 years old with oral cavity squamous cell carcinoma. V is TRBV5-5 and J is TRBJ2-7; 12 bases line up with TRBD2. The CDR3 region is CASRRLAGADEQYF. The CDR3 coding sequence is TGTGCCAGCAGAAGACTAGCGGGAGCGGATGAGCAGTACTTC.